Listed below are T cell receptor beta chains from one sample, sequenced in a study of T cells after yellow fever vaccination. TCRdb reprocessed the 5' RACE reads with MiXCR, giving one entry per CDR3 protein. Of roughly 250,000 distinct CDR3 sequences detected, under 15% appear once; the ten largest clones hold approximately 0.49%. The sample in question was CD4+ T cells sorted from PBMCs, obtained 45 days after the yellow fever booster vaccination. These receptors were collected from a man aged 30 to 39 who received the YFV17D yellow fever vaccine. The CDR3 runs from the conserved cysteine through the conserved F or W. Fields, in order: V gene, J gene, clone size, D gene, CDR3 protein, CDR3 DNA. A D gene is named only where the DNA matches it firmly. Not every row has a clone size; where given, it reads once, few, many or a size class.

V: TRBV5-1; J: TRBJ2-7; size: .; D: TRBD2; CDR3: CASSWELAGEQYF; DNA: TGCGCCAGCAGCTGGGAACTAGCGGGAGAGCAGTACTTC
V: TRBV5-1; J: TRBJ2-1; size: many; D: TRBD2; CDR3: CASSLGTSGYNEQFF; DNA: TGCGCCAGCAGCTTGGGGACTAGCGGCTACAATGAGCAGTTCTTC
V: TRBV5-1; J: TRBJ2-2; size: few; D: TRBD1; CDR3: CASSNRQGDTGELFF; DNA: TGCGCCAGCAGCAATCGGCAGGGGGACACCGGGGAGCTGTTTTTT
V: TRBV5-1; J: TRBJ2-1; size: .; D: TRBD1; CDR3: CASSLGTGNIPFF; DNA: TGCGCCAGCAGCTTGGGGACAGGGAATATTCCGTTCTTC
V: TRBV4-3; J: TRBJ1-1; size: few; D: .; CDR3: CASSQEGVGGTTEAFF; DNA: TGCGCCAGCAGCCAAGAGGGGGTCGGAGGGACGACTGAAGCTTTCTTT
V: TRBV5-6; J: TRBJ2-1; size: .; D: TRBD2; CDR3: CASSLGTRSYNEQFF; DNA: TGTGCCAGCAGCCTGGGGACTAGATCTTACAATGAGCAGTTCTTC
V: TRBV11-2; J: TRBJ1-3; size: .; D: .; CDR3: CASSPQGTGNTIYF; DNA: TGTGCCAGCAGCCCGCAGGGGACTGGAAACACCATATATTTT
V: TRBV6-2/TRBV6-3; J: TRBJ2-7; size: .; D: .; CDR3: CASSPPGSTSYEQYF; DNA: TGTGCCAGCAGTCCTCCGGGGTCGACGTCCTACGAGCAGTACTTC
V: TRBV5-1; J: TRBJ1-1; size: .; D: .; CDR3: CASSLFQGLNSGAEAFF; DNA: TGCGCCAGCAGCTTGTTTCAGGGCTTGAATTCGGGAGCTGAAGCTTTCTTT
V: TRBV7-2; J: TRBJ2-3; size: .; D: .; CDR3: CASSSQVSAADTQYF; DNA: TGTGCCAGCAGCTCGCAGGTTAGCGCCGCAGATACGCAGTATTTT
V: TRBV7-2; J: TRBJ2-5; size: .; D: .; CDR3: CASTSHKATETQYF; DNA: TGTGCCAGCACCTCCCACAAAGCAACGGAGACCCAGTACTTC
V: TRBV3-1; J: TRBJ2-1; size: few; D: .; CDR3: CASSQDPLREQFF; DNA: TGTGCCAGCAGCCAAGACCCCCTCCGTGAGCAGTTCTTC
V: TRBV6-2/TRBV6-3; J: TRBJ2-1; size: few; D: .; CDR3: CASSSQSSYNEQFF; DNA: TGTGCCAGCAGTTCACAAAGCTCCTACAATGAGCAGTTCTTC
V: TRBV29-1; J: TRBJ2-7; size: few; D: .; CDR3: CSVASNSYEQYF; DNA: TGCAGCGTGGCAAGTAACTCCTACGAGCAGTACTTC
V: TRBV20-1; J: TRBJ1-6; size: few; D: TRBD1; CDR3: CSARAPTGSSPLHF; DNA: TGCAGTGCTAGAGCTCCGACAGGGAGTTCACCCCTCCACTTT
V: TRBV6-5; J: TRBJ1-2; size: .; D: TRBD1; CDR3: CASKTGGGYGYTF; DNA: TGTGCCAGCAAGACAGGGGGAGGCTATGGCTACACCTTC
V: TRBV29-1; J: TRBJ2-5; size: few; D: TRBD2; CDR3: CSVQELAGETQYF; DNA: TGCAGCGTTCAGGAACTAGCGGGTGAGACCCAGTACTTC
V: TRBV10-2; J: TRBJ1-5; size: .; D: TRBD1; CDR3: CASSGQGKEPQHF; DNA: TGCGCCAGCAGCGGACAGGGAAAGGAGCCCCAGCATTTT